One sample yielded the 12 T cell receptor beta chains listed below, sequenced in a study of blood T cell repertoires in COVID-19. Repertoires were generated with immunoSEQ multiplex PCR, while TCRdb's copy carries only in-frame clones and drops some. Of 150,000 or so clones listed, approximately 82% were seen once; the top ten hold 3.5% to 5%. Sequencing was performed on PBMCs or T cells enriched from blood (not recorded which). The receptors shown here come from a woman aged 45-59 years who had recovered from COVID-19.

This clone was counted between two and nine times. The genes are TRBV28 and TRBJ1-2; a weak D match, TRBD1 (6 bases). The CDR3 loop spans 13 amino acids. Trimming took off 6 bases at V and 4 bases at J, with 12 bases between the two ends. Germline CDR1 reads MDHEN; CDR2 reads SYDVKM. The CDR3 bases are TGTGCCAGCAGGGGGGGGCTCCTCTATGGCTACACCTTC. Protein sequence: CASRGGLLYGYTF.

The chain is built from TRBV30 and TRBJ1-5; weak D call: TRBD1 (5 bases). Trimming removed 0 bases from V and 9 bases from J, with 9 bases in between. This CDR3 region has 12 residues. Looked up from germline, CDR1 is GTSNPN and CDR2 is SVGIG (reference sequence). The CDR3 DNA reads TGTGCCTGGAGTGTCCAGGGAGGGCCCCAGCATTTT. It codes for CAWSVQGGPQHF.

The rearrangement links TRBV19 to TRBJ1-1; D is perhaps TRBD1 (5 bases). Germline V gene sequence: CDR1 LNHDA, CDR2 SQIVND (reference sequence). Between the trimmed V and J ends, which lost 6 bases and 6 bases, there was a span of 14 bases. This CDR3 is built from 13 residues. The CDR3 DNA reads as TGTGCCAGTAGGATGGGGCGGATGGCTGAAGCTTTCTTT. This translates into CASRMGRMAEAFF.

V and J are TRBV7-2 and TRBJ2-1; 9 positions match TRBD2. The CDR3 totals 16 residues. CDR1 SGHTA and CDR2 FQGNSA come from the germline V gene. After removal of 2 bases from V and 9 bases from J, the junction contained 11 bases not matched to a gene. DNA for the CDR3: TGTGCCAGCAGCTTACCGCCGGCGACTAGCGGTGGTGAGCAGTTCTTC. This gives the protein CASSLPPATSGGEQFF.

V is TRBV29-1 and J is TRBJ1-1; D is perhaps TRBD1 (5 bases). From germline, CDR1 is SQVTM and CDR2 ANQGSEA. There are 13 residues in the CDR3. Trimming left V 4 bases short and J 4 bases short, with 13 bases between. The CDR3 sequence: CSVVYSGGTEAFF. The CDR3 DNA reads as TGCAGCGTTGTGTACAGCGGGGGCACTGAAGCTTTCTTT.

This chain links TRBV4-1 with TRBJ2-1; a possible D gene is TRBD2 (5 bases). Trimming removed 4 bases from V and 5 bases from J, with 21 bases in between. The length of the CDR3 is 17 residues. From germline, CDR1 is MGHRA and CDR2 YSYEKL. The CDR3 protein is CASSPTGPPAGDNEQFF. The DNA for the CDR3 is TGCGCCAGCAGCCCTACCGGACCTCCGGCCGGGGACAATGAGCAGTTCTTC.

The rearrangement uses TRBV12-3 or TRBV12-4 and TRBJ2-2; the D gene is possibly TRBD1 (5 bases). V was trimmed by 7 bases and J by 3 bases, leaving 9 bases between them. CDR3 size: 13 residues. CDR3 DNA sequence: TGTGCCAGCACCCTAGGGGACACCGGGGAGCTGTTTTTT. This sequence encodes CASTLGDTGELFF.

The chain joins TRBV13 to TRBJ2-7; TRBD2 matches 7 bases. Germline-derived CDR1 and CDR2 are PRHDT and FYEKMQ (reference sequence). V was clipped by 5 bases and J by 3 bases; unmatched bases: 4. The length of the CDR3 is 13 residues. The CDR3 region is CASSAGDYYEQYV. CDR3 coding DNA: TGTGCCAGCAGCGCGGGGGACTACTACGAGCAGTACGTC.

The chain combines TRBV7-2 with TRBJ1-1; 8 bases match TRBD1. Germline V lookup: CDR1 SGHTA, CDR2 FQGNSA. J was trimmed by 4 bases and V by 4 bases; bases with no gene match: 5. This CDR3 comprises 14 residues. CDR3 residues: CASSSGGWGTEAFF. The CDR3 DNA reads as TGTGCCAGCAGCTCAGGGGGCTGGGGCACTGAAGCTTTCTTT.

This chain connects TRBV14 to TRBJ1-2; D is perhaps TRBD1 (6 bases). The CDR3 covers 14 residues. Between the trimmed V and J ends, which lost 4 bases and 3 bases, there was a span of 12 bases. CDR1 is SGHDN and CDR2 is FVKESK in the germline V gene. CDR3 DNA: TGTGCCAGCAGCCGATCCCAGGGGCACTATGGCTACACCTTC. It codes for CASSRSQGHYGYTF.

The chain couples TRBV5-4 to TRBJ2-2; 10 nucleotides align to TRBD2. The CDR3 is made up of 18 amino acids. Germline-derived CDR1 and CDR2 are SGHNT and YYREEE (reference sequence). V gave up 1 base and J gave up 6 bases; unmatched junction bases: 12. CDR3 sequence (DNA): TGTGCCAGCAGCTTGCCCTACCAGGGACTAGCGTTCGCCGGGGAGCTGTTTTTT. It yields the protein CASSLPYQGLAFAGELFF.

CDR3 coding DNA: TGTGCCAGCAGCATAGGACAGGCCCGGAGCTCCTACAATGAGCAGTTCTTC. It codes for CASSIGQARSSYNEQFF. The V and J genes are TRBV5-4 and TRBJ2-1; TRBD1 agrees at 7 bases. With V trimmed by 4 bases and J by 0 bases, 10 bases remained unmatched. Germline V gene data show CDR1 as SGHNT and CDR2 as YYREEE (reference sequence). This CDR3 contains 17 residues.